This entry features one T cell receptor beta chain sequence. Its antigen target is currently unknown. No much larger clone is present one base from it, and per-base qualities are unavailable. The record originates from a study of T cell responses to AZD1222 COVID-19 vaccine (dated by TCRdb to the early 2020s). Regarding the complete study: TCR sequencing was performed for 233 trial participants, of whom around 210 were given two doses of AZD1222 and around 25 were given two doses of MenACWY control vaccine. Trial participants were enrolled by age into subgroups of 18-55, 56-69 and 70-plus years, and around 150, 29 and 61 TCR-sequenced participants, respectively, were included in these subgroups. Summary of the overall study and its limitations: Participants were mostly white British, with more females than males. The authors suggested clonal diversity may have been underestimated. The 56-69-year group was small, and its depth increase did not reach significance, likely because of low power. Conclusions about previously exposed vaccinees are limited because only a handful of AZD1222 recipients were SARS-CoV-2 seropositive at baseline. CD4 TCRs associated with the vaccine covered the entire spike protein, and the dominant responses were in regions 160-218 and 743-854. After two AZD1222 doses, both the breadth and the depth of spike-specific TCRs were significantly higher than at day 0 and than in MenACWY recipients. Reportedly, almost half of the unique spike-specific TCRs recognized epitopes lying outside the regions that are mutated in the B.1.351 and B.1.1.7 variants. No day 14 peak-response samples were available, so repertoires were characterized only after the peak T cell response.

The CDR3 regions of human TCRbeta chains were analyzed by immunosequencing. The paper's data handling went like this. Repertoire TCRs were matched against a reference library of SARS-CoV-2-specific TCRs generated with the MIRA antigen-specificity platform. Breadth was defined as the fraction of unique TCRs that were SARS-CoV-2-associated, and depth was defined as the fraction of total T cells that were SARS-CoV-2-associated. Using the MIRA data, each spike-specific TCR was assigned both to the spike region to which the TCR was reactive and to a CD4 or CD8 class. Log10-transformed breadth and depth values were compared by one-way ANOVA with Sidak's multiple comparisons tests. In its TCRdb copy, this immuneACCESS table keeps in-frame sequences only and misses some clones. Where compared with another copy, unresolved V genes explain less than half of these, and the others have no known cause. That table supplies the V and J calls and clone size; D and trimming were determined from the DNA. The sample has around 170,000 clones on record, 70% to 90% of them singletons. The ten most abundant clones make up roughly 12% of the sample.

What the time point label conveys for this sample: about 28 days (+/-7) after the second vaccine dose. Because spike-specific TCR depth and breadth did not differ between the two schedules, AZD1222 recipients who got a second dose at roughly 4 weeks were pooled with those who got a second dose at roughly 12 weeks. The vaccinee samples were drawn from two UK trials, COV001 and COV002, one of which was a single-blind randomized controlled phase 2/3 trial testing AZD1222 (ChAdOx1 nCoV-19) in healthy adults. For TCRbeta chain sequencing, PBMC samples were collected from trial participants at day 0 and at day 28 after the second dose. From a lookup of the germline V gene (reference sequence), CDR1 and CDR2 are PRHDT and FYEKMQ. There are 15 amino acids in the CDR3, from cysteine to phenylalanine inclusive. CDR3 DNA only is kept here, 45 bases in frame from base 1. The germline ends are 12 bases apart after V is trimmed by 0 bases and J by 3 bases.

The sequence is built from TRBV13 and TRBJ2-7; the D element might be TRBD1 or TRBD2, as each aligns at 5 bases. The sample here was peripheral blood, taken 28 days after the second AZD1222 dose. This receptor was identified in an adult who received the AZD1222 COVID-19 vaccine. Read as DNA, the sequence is TGTGCCAGCAGCTTAGGCGAGGGGAAGAGCTACGAGCAGTACTTC. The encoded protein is CASSLGEGKSYEQYF.